This is a list of T cell receptor beta chains from one sample in a study of shared clonotypes between healthy human individuals. Using immunoSEQ multiplex PCR, the repertoire was profiled, and TCRdb retains in-frame clones only, with some absent. The data contain hundreds of thousands of clones, around 96% of them singletons. The sample was naive CD8+ T cells sorted from blood. These receptor sequences come from a woman between 25 and 40 years old in good health. Both conserved end residues are part of each CDR3. Fields, in order: D gene, J gene, V gene, clone size, CDR3 length, CDR3 DNA, CDR3 protein. D genes are given only for firm matches. The size entry is marked missing in some rows and otherwise reads once, few, many or a size class.

.	TRBJ2-1	TRBV5-1	.	15	TGCGCCAGCTCCATAGAGGGCAACCGGGGCAATGAGCAGTTCTTC	CASSIEGNRGNEQFF
.	TRBJ1-2	TRBV7-9	.	14	TGTGCCAGCAGCAAAGATACAGATCCCTATGGCTACACCTTC	CASSKDTDPYGYTF
.	TRBJ2-6	TRBV7-9	.	16	TGTGCCAGCAGCCCCTGGACTGTTTTAGGGGCCAACGTCCTGACTTTC	CASSPWTVLGANVLTF
TRBD1	TRBJ1-1	TRBV27	.	17	TGTGCCAGCAGTTTAGTCAGGGGGTACCCCTTGATGTCTGAAGCTTTCTTT	CASSLVRGYPLMSEAFF
.	TRBJ1-1	TRBV6-5	.	12	TGTGCCAGCAGTCGAATGAACACTGAAGCTTTCTTT	CASSRMNTEAFF
.	TRBJ1-1	TRBV5-6	.	13	TGTGCCAGCAGCTTGGGAGGAGGCACTGAAGCTTTCTTT	CASSLGGGTEAFF
TRBD2	TRBJ2-2	TRBV5-8	.	19	TGTGCCAGCAGCTTGGCGGCTAGCGGGAGGGCCGGTCCCACCGGGGAGCTGTTTTTT	CASSLAASGRAGPTGELFF
.	TRBJ1-4	TRBV19	.	18	TGTGCCAGTAGTACCCCCACCGGGACCCGGAGGTATGCTGAAAAACTGTTTTTT	CASSTPTGTRRYAEKLFF
TRBD1	TRBJ1-1	TRBV25-1	.	13	TGTGCCAGCAGTGACAGGGGGGTGCCTGAAGCTTTCTTT	CASSDRGVPEAFF
.	TRBJ1-5	TRBV2	.	16	TGTGCCAGCAGGAGGGCAGGGGATTCGAGCAATCAGCCCCAGCATTTT	CASRRAGDSSNQPQHF
TRBD2	TRBJ2-7	TRBV6-5	.	15	TGTGCCAGCAGTCCGGATCCTAGCGGGTTGTACGAGCAGTACTTC	CASSPDPSGLYEQYF
TRBD2	TRBJ2-2	TRBV11-1	.	14	TGTGCCAGCAGCCCTAGCGGGAGCACCGGGGAGCTGTTTTTT	CASSPSGSTGELFF
.	TRBJ2-5	TRBV5-8	once	13	TGTGCCAGCAGCCCATATGAGTTAGAGACCCAGTACTTC	CASSPYELETQYF
.	TRBJ1-1	TRBV27	.	14	TGTGCCAGCAGTATAAGACAGGAGAACACTGAAGCTTTCTTT	CASSIRQENTEAFF
.	TRBJ2-7	TRBV7-2	.	13	TGTGCCAGCAGCTTAATGAATACCTACGAGCAGTACTTC	CASSLMNTYEQYF
.	TRBJ1-3	TRBV30	.	17	TGTGCCTGGAGTGTACTTGGAGAGCATTATGCTGGAAACACCATATATTTT	CAWSVLGEHYAGNTIYF
.	TRBJ2-7	TRBV2	.	16	TGTGCCAGCAGTGAAGCTGTCGCGGAGGGGGGCTACGAGCAGTACTTC	CASSEAVAEGGYEQYF
TRBD1	TRBJ1-1	TRBV6-4	.	16	TGTGCCAGCAGCTCTATACCGGGACAGGGGTTCACTGAAGCTTTCTTT	CASSSIPGQGFTEAFF
TRBD1	TRBJ2-6	TRBV28	.	20	TGTGCCAGCAGCCACGGACAGGGCCCACTGCCTGATTCTGGGGCCAACGTCCTGACTTTC	CASSHGQGPLPDSGANVLTF
TRBD2	TRBJ2-1	TRBV14	.	15	TGTGCCAGCAGCGATAGGACTAGCGGGAGAGGTGAGCAGTTCTTC	CASSDRTSGRGEQFF
TRBD2	TRBJ2-7	TRBV11-2	.	14	TGTGCCAGCAGGCCCTCAGCGGGAGAGTACGAGCAGTACTTC	CASRPSAGEYEQYF
TRBD2	TRBJ2-2	TRBV11-2	.	17	TGTGCCAGCAGCTTAGTTTTCGGGAGGGCGAACACCGGGGAGCTGTTTTTT	CASSLVFGRANTGELFF
.	TRBJ2-5	TRBV25-1	.	14	TGTGCCAGCCGACCGTCTTTGTACCAAGAGACCCAGTACTTC	CASRPSLYQETQYF
TRBD1	TRBJ2-2	TRBV30	.	14	TGTGCCTGGAGCAGGGGGCCGGGGACCGGGGAGCTGTTTTTT	CAWSRGPGTGELFF
.	TRBJ2-1	TRBV27	.	14	TGTGCCAGCAGTTCCACGGGAGCCTACAATGAGCAGTTCTTC	CASSSTGAYNEQFF
.	TRBJ1-2	TRBV7-8	.	13	TGTGCCAGCAGCTTAGGTAGGGAGGCCGGCTACACCTTC	CASSLGREAGYTF
.	TRBJ1-1	TRBV19	.	14	TGTGCCAGTAGTACTGCCCGAGGACAACTTGAAGCTTTCTTT	CASSTARGQLEAFF
.	TRBJ2-1	TRBV27	.	18	TGTGCCAGCAGTCCTCCGACACTAGGGCCAGGCTATTACAATGAGCAGTTCTTC	CASSPPTLGPGYYNEQFF
.	TRBJ2-3	TRBV7-3	.	16	TGTGCCAGCAGCTTACCGAGGGATGGTGGGGCAGATACGCAGTATTTT	CASSLPRDGGADTQYF
.	TRBJ2-2	TRBV7-3	.	16	TGTGCCAGCAGCTCCACCCCTGTGAGGGGAACCGGGGAGCTGTTTTTT	CASSSTPVRGTGELFF
.	TRBJ1-1	TRBV2	.	11	TGTGCCAGCAGTGCGGGCACTGAAGCTTTCTTT	CASSAGTEAFF
.	TRBJ1-2	TRBV7-9	.	13	TGTGCCAGCAGCAAAGGACAGCACTATGGCTACACCTTC	CASSKGQHYGYTF
TRBD1	TRBJ1-1	TRBV28	once	18	TGTGCCAGCAGTTTCGAGCCGGGACAGGGGGTAATGAACACTGAAGCTTTCTTT	CASSFEPGQGVMNTEAFF
.	TRBJ2-1	TRBV4-1	.	16	TGCGCCAGCAGCCAAGATTATTCGTCCCTAGGGAATGAGCAGTTCTTC	CASSQDYSSLGNEQFF
.	TRBJ2-7	TRBV5-8	once	13	TGTGCCAGCAGCTGGGGGGGGCGCAACAAGCAGTACTTC	CASSWGGRNKQYF
TRBD1	TRBJ1-2	TRBV5-8	.	15	TGTGCCAGCAGCTTGGCCCAGGGGGGCAACTATGGCTACACCTTC	CASSLAQGGNYGYTF
.	TRBJ1-5	TRBV19	.	14	TGTGCCAGTAGTGAGGACCCGGGGTATCAGCCCCAGCATTTT	CASSEDPGYQPQHF
TRBD1	TRBJ1-5	TRBV4-1	.	16	TGCGCCAGCAGCCAAGATGCGGACAGGAAGAATCAGCCCCAGCATTTT	CASSQDADRKNQPQHF
.	TRBJ1-2	TRBV5-1	.	13	TGCGCCAGCAGCTTGGCAACGGACTATGGCTACACCTTC	CASSLATDYGYTF
.	TRBJ1-2	TRBV9	.	14	TGTGCCAGCAGCACCCCGCGGGGACGGGATGGCTACACCTTC	CASSTPRGRDGYTF
.	TRBJ1-1	TRBV5-1	.	15	TGCGCCAGTTCTTCGGCAGCCGGGGGGAACACTGAAGCTTTCTTT	CASSSAAGGNTEAFF
.	TRBJ2-7	TRBV7-8	.	12	TGTGCCAGCGCCGCCGGGCACGACGAGCAGTACTTC	CASAAGHDEQYF
.	TRBJ2-3	TRBV27	.	14	TGTGCCAGCAGTTTATCTTTGGGGGCAGATACGCAGTATTTT	CASSLSLGADTQYF
TRBD1	TRBJ2-2	TRBV7-9	.	14	TGTGCCAGCAGTGAGACAGGGGATTCCGGGGAGCTGTTTTTT	CASSETGDSGELFF